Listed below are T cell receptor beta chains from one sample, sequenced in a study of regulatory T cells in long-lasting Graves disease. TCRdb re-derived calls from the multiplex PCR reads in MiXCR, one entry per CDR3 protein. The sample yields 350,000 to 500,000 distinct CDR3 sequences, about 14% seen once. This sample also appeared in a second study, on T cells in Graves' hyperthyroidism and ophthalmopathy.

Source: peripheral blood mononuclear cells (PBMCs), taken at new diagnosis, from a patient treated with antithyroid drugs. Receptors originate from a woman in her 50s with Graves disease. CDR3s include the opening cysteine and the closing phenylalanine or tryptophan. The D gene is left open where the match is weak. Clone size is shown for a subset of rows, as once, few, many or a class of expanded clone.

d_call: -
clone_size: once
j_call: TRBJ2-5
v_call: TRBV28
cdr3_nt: TGTGCCAGCAGTTTCCCTGGGGACAACGAGTTGGAAGACCAGTACTTC
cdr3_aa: CASSFPGDNELEDQYF

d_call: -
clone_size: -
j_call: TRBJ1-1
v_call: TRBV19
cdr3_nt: TGTGCCAGTAGCATAATGTGGCAGAACACTGAAGCTTTCTTT
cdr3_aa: CASSIMWQNTEAFF

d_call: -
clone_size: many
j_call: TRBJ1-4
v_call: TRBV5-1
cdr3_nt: TGCGCCAGCAGCACCGAAGGCGAAAAACTGTTTTTT
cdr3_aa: CASSTEGEKLFF

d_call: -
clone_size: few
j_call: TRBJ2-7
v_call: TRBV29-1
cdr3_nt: TGCAGCGTATCCACTTTACAGGGAGAGCAGTACTTC
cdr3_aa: CSVSTLQGEQYF

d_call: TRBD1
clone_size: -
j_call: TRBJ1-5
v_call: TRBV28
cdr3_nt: TGTGCCAGCATCACGGGACAGGGCCTTTATAGCAATCAGCCCCAGCATTTT
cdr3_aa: CASITGQGLYSNQPQHF

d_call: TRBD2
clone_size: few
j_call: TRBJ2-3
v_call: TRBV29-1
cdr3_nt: TGCAGCTTTCGGCCTTCGGTTGGGCGGGAGGGGACAGATACGCAGTATTTT
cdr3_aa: CSFRPSVGREGTDTQYF

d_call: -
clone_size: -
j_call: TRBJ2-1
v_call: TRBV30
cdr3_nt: TGTGCCTGGAGCAAGCGCGCCTCCTACAATGAGCAGTTCTTC
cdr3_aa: CAWSKRASYNEQFF

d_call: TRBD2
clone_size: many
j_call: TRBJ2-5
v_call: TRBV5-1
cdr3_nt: TGCGCCAGCAGCTTGGGCCTACTAGCGGGATTGCAAGAGACCCAGTACTTC
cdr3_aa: CASSLGLLAGLQETQYF

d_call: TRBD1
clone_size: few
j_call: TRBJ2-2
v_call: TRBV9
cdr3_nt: TGTGCCAGCAGCGCCGGGACAGACTACACCGGGGAGCTGTTTTTT
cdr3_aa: CASSAGTDYTGELFF

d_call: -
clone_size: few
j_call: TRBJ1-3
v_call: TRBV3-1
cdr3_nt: TGTGCCAGCAGCCAAGAGGCGGGGGGGGACACCATATATTTT
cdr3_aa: CASSQEAGGDTIYF

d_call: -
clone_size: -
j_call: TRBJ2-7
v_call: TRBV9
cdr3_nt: TGTGCCAGCAGCGAACAAGGAGGGGCCTACGAGCAGTACTTC
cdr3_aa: CASSEQGGAYEQYF

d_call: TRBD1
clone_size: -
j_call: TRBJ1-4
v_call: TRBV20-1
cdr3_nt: TGCAGTGCTAGAGTGAGAACAGGGGGGGACGAAAAACTGTTTTTT
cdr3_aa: CSARVRTGGDEKLFF

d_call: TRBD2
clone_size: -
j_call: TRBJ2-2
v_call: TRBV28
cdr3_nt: TGTGCCAGCAGATTAGCGGGAGGGCCCGGGGAGCTGTTTTTT
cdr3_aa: CASRLAGGPGELFF

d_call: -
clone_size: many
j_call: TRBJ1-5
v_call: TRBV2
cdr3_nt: TGTGCCAGCACCTCCTGGGGGAATCAGCCCCAGCATTTT
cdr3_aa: CASTSWGNQPQHF

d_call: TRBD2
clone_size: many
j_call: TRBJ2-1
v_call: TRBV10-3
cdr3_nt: TGTGCCATCAGTGACGGAGCGGGAGGGCGGGTTGAGCAGTTCTTC
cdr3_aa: CAISDGAGGRVEQFF

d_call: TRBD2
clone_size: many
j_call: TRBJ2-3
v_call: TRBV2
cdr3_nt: TGTGCCAGCTCTACGGGACTAGCGGGAGTTGGTACGCAGTATTTT
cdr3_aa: CASSTGLAGVGTQYF

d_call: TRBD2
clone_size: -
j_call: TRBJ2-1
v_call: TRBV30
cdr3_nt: TGTGCCTGGAGTGTACCCTCCAGCGGGAGGGCCCGGAATGAGCAGTTCTTC
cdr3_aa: CAWSVPSSGRARNEQFF

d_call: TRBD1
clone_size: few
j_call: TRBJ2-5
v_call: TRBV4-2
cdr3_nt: TGTGCCAGCAGCCAAGTTGGACAGGGTAGTGTAGAGACCCAGTACTTC
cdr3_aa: CASSQVGQGSVETQYF

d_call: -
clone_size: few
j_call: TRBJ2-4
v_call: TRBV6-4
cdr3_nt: TGTGCCAGCAGACCGACAGGAAACCTAGCCAAAAACATTCAGTACTTC
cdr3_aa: CASRPTGNLAKNIQYF

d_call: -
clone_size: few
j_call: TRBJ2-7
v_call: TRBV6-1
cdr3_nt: TGTGCCAGCAATGGGCAGATCTACGAGCAGTACTTC
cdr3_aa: CASNGQIYEQYF

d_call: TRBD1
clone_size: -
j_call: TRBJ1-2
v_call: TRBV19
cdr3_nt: TGTGCCAGTAGTAGTGGGACAGGCGGTGACTATGGCTACACCTTC
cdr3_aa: CASSSGTGGDYGYTF

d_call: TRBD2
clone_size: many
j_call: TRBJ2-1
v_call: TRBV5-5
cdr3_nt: TGTGCCAGCAGCTTCAGCGGGAGCGGCGATGAGCAGTTCTTC
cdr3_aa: CASSFSGSGDEQFF

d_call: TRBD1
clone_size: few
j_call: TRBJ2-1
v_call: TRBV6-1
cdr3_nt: TGTGCCAGCAGCTCCGAGGGGACAGGTAGTAATGAGCAGTTCTTC
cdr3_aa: CASSSEGTGSNEQFF

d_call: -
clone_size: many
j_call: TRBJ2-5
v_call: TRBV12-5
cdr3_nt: TGTGCTAGTGCCGAACCCCAGGGAGGAGGAGAGACCCAGTACTTC
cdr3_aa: CASAEPQGGGETQYF

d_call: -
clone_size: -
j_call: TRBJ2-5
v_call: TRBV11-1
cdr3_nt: TGTGCCAGCAGCTTAGCAGCCCTGGGGGTGGAGACCCAGTACTTC
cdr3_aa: CASSLAALGVETQYF

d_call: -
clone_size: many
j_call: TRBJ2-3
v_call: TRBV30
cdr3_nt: TGTGCCTGGAGTGCGGACACGCCTAGCACAGATACGCAGTATTTT
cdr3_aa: CAWSADTPSTDTQYF

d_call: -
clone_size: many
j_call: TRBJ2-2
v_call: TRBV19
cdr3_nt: TGTGCCAGTAGGTACTATGGGACACCCGACGGCACCGGGGAGCTGTTTTTT
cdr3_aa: CASRYYGTPDGTGELFF

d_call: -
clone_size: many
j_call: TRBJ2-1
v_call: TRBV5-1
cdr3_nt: TGCGCCAGCAGCTTGCAAGGCGCCGAGTCTATCCATGAGCAGTTCTTC
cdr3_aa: CASSLQGAESIHEQFF

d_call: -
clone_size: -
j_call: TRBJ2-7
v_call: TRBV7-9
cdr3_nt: TGCGCCAGCAGCCAAGCGGCAGGGATAGACTACGAGCAGTACTTC
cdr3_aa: CASSQAAGIDYEQYF

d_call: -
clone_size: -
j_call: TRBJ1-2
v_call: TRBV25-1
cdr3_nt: TGTGCCAGCAGTGGTGGAGGGCTCCGTTCGGGAGGCTACACCTTC
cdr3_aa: CASSGGGLRSGGYTF

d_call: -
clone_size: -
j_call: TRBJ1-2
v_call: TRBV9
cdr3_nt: TGTGCCAGCAGCGTAGGAGCAGCTAACTATGGCTACACCTTC
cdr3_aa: CASSVGAANYGYTF

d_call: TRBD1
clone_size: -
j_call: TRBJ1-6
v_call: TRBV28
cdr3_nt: TGTGCCAGCAGCGCTAGAAGTCGGACAGGGGGTTATAATTCACCCCTCCACTTT
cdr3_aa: CASSARSRTGGYNSPLHF

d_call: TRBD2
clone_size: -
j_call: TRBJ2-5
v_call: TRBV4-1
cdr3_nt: TGCGCCAGCAGCCAAGAGAGGCTAGCGGGAGGAGAGACCCAGTACTTC
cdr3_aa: CASSQERLAGGETQYF

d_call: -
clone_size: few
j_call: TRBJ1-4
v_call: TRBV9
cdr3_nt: TGTGCCAGCAGCGTAGAAGTGGGAGTCACTAATGAAAAACTGTTTTTT
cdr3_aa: CASSVEVGVTNEKLFF

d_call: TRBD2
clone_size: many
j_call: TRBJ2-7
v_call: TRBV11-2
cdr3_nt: TGTGCCAGCAGCTTATCGGCGACTAGCGGATACCCAGCCTACGAGCAGTACTTC
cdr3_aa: CASSLSATSGYPAYEQYF

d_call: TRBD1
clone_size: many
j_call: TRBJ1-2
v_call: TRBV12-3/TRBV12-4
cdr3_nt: TGTGCCAGCAGTTTTGACAGGGGGTTTGATGGCTACACCTTC
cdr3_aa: CASSFDRGFDGYTF

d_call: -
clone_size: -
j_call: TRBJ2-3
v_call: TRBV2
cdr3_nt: TGTGCCAGCACGCGGGACACTAGCACAGATACGCAGTATTTT
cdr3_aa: CASTRDTSTDTQYF